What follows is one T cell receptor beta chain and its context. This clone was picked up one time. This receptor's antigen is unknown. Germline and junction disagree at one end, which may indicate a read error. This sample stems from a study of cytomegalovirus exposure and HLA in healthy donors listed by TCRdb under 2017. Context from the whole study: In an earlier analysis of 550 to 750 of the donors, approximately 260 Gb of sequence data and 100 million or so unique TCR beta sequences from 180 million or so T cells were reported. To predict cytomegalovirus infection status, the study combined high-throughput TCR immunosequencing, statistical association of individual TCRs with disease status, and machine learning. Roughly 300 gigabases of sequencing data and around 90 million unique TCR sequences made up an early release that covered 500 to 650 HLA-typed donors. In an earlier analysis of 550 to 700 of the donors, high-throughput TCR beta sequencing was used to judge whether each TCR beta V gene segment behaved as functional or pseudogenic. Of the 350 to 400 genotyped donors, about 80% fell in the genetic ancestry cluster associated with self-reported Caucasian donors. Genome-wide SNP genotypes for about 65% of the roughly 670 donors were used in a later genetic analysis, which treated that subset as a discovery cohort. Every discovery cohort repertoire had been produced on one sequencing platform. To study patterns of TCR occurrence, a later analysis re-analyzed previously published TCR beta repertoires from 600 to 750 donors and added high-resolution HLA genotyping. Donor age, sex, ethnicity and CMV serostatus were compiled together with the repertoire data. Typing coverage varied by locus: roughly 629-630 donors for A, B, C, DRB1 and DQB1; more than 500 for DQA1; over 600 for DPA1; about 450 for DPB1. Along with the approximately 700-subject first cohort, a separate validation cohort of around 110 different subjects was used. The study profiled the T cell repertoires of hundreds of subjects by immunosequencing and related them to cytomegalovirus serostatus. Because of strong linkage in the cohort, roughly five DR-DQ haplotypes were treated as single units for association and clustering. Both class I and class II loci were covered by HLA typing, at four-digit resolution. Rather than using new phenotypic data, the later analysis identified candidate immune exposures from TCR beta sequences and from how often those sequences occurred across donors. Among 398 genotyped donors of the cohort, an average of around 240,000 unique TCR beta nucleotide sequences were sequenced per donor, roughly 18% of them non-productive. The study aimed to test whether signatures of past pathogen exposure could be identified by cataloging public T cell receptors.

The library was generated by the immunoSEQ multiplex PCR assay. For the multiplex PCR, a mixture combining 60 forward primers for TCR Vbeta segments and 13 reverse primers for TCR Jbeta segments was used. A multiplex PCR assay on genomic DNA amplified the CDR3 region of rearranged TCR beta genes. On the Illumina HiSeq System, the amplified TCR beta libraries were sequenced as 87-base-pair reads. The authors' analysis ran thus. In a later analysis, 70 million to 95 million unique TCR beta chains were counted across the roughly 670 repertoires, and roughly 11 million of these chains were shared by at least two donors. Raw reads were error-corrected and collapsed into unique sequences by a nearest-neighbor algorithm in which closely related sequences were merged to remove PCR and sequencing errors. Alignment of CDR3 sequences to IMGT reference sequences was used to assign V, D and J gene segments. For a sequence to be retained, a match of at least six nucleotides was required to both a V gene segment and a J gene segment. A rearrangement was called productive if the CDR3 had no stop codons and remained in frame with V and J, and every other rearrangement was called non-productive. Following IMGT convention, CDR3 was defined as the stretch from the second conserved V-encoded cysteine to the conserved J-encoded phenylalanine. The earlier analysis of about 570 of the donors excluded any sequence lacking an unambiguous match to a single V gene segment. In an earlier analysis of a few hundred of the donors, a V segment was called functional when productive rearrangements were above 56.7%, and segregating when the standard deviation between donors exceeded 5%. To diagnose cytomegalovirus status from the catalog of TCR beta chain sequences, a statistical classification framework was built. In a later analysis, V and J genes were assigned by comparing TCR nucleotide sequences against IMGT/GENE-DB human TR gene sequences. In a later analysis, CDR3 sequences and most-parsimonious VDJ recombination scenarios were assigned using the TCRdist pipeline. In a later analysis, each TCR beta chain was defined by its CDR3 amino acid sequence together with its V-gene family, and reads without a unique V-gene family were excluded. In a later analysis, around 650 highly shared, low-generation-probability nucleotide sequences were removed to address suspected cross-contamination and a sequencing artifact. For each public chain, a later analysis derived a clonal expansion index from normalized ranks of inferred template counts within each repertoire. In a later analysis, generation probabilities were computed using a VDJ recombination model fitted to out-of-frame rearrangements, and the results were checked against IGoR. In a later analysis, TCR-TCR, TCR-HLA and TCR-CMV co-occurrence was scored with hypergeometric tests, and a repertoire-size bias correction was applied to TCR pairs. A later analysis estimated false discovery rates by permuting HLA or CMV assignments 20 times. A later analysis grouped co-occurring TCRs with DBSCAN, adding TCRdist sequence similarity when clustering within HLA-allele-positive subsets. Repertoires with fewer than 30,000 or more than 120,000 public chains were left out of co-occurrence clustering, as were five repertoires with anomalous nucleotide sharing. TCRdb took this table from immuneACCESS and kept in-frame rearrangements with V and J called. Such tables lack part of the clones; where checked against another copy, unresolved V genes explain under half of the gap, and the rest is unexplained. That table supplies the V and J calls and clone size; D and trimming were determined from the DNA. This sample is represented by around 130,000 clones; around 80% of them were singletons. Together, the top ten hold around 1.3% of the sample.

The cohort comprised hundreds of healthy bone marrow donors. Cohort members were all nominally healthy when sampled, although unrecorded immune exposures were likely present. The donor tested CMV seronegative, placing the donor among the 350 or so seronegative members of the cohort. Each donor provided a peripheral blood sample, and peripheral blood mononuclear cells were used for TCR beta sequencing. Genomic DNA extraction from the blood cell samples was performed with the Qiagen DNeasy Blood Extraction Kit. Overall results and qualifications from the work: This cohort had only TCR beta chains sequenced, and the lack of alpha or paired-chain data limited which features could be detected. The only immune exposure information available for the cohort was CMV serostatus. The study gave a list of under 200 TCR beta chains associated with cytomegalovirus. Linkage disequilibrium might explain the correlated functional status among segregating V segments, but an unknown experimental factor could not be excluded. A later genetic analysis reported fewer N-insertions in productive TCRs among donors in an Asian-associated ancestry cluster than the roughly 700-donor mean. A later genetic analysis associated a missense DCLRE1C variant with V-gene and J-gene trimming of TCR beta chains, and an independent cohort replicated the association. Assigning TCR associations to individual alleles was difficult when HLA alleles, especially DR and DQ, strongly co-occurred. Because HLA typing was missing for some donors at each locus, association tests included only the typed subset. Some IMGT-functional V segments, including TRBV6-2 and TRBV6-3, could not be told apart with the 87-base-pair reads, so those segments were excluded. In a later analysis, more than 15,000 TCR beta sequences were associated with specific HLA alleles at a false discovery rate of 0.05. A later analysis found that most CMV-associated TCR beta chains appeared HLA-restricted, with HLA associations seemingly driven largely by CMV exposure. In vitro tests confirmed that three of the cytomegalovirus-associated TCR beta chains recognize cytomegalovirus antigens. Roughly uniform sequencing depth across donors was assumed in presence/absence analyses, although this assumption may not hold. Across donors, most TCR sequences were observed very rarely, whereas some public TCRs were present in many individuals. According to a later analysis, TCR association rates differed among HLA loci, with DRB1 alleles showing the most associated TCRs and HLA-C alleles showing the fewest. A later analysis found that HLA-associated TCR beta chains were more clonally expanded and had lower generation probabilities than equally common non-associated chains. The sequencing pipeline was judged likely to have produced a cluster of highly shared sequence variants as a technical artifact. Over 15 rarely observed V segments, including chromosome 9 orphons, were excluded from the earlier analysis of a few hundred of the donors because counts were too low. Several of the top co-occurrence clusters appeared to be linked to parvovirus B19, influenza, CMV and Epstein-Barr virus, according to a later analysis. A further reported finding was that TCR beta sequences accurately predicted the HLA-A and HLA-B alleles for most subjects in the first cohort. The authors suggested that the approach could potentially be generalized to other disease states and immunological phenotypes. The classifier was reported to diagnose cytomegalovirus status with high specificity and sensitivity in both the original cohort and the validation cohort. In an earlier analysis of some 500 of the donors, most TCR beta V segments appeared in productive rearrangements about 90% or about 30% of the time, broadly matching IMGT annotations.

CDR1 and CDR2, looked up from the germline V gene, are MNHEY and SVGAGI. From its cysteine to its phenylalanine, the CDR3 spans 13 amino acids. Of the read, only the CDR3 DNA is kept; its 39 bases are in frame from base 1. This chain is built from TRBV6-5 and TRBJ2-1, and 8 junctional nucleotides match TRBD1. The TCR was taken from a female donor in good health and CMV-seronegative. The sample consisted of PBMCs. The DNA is TGTGCCAGCAGGTGGACAGGGTCCAATGACCAGTTCTTC. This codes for CASRWTGSNDQFF.